Following are 11 T cell receptor beta chains from one sample sequenced in a study of spatial heterogeneity in lung cancer. Time point denoted: blood at routine non-recurrence follow-up after resection. No cells were sorted before sequencing. The whole RNA sequenced was extracted from tumor, nontumor lung or frozen PBMC. TCRdb re-called the 5' RACE reads through MiXCR, storing one row per CDR3 protein. The profile shows approximately 50,000 distinct CDR3 sequences, roughly 8.1% of them singletons. The source was PBMCs, collected at follow-up. The source is a female donor with early-stage non-small cell lung cancer.

This clonotype came up many times. The chain joins TRBV7-8 to TRBJ2-5, with TRBD1 matching over 10 bases. The CDR3 runs 15 residues. Trimming took 1 base from V and 3 from J; bases not matched to a gene: 2. CDR1 and CDR2 from the germline V gene are SGHVS and FQNEAQ. The CDR3 bases are TGTGCCAGCAGCTTAGGGGGACAGGGGAAAGAGACCCAGTACTTC. Its protein is CASSLGGQGKETQYF.

This clonotype came up a few times. The chain recombines TRBV4-1 with TRBJ1-6, with 7 bases that match TRBD1. With 3 bases clipped from V and 10 bases from J, the junction kept 9 bases outside the gene matches. Germline V gene data show CDR1 as MGHRA and CDR2 as YSYEKL. CDR3 length: 15 amino acids. CDR3 in DNA: TGCGCCAGCAGCCACCCGACAGGGACATACTCACCCCTCCACTTT. Translation: CASSHPTGTYSPLHF.

This clonotype was observed a handful of times. J is TRBJ1-1 and V is TRBV4-1; a weak D match, TRBD1 (6 bases). Per germline, CDR1 MGHRA and CDR2 YSYEKL. The CDR3 sequence is 15 residues long. V was trimmed by 4 bases and J by 4 bases, leaving 16 bases between them. This CDR3 reads CASSPANGGGTEAFF. The CDR3 DNA reads TGCGCCAGCAGCCCAGCAAATGGGGGCGGCACTGAAGCTTTCTTT.

This clonotype was observed a handful of times. This chain joins TRBV7-2 and TRBJ1-2; D is unclear. CDR1 is SGHTA and CDR2 is FQGNSA in the germline V gene. The CDR3 runs 14 residues. V lost 6 bases and J 9 bases, leaving 20 bases between the germline ends. The chain's CDR3 is CASSSFPVDYRYTF. CDR3 DNA: TGTGCCAGCAGTAGCTTTCCAGTTGACTACCGCTACACCTTC.

This clonotype occurred a few times. The chain links TRBV15 to TRBJ1-4; D remains unclear. The V and J ends lost 0 bases and 4 bases respectively, with 9 bases between them. Germline V gene data show CDR1 as LNHNV and CDR2 as YYDKDF (reference sequence). The CDR3 length is 15 residues. The CDR3 DNA sequence: TGTGCCACCAGCAGAGATCGAGGGATTAATGAAAAACTGTTTTTT. Protein product: CATSRDRGINEKLFF.

Ten or more counts support this clonotype. The chain couples TRBV20-1 to TRBJ2-3, with 7 bases matching TRBD1. CDR1 DFQATT and CDR2 SNEGSKA come from the germline V gene (reference sequence). Trimming at V came to 7 bases and at J to 4 bases, leaving 11 bases not matched to a gene. This CDR3 has 14 residues. CDR3 amino acids: CSDRQGISADTQYF. The CDR3, as DNA: TGCAGTGACCGACAGGGAATCTCCGCAGATACGCAGTATTTT.

Many counts were recorded for this clonotype. V is TRBV18 and J is TRBJ2-1, with D perhaps TRBD2 (6 bases). The CDR3 covers 14 residues. Trimming removed 6 bases at V and 9 bases at J, with 18 bases between. Germline lookup yields CDR1 KGHSH and CDR2 LQKENI. The CDR3 nucleotides are TGTGCCAGCTCGCCGGGACTCCCACATGGTGAGCAGTTCTTC. The encoded protein is CASSPGLPHGEQFF.

This clonotype was counted at least ten times. V usage is TRBV4-1 and J usage is TRBJ2-3, with TRBD2 matching 8 bases. This CDR3 is 17 amino acids long. Germline V lookup: CDR1 MGHRA, CDR2 YSYEKL. The ends lost 0 bases at V and 2 bases at J; junction bases unmatched: 7. Here the CDR3 reads CASSQDWSGGATDTQYF. The CDR3 region has the DNA TGCGCCAGCAGCCAAGATTGGTCGGGAGGGGCCACAGATACGCAGTATTTT.

This clonotype was counted at least ten times. The chain links TRBV7-3 to TRBJ1-1; D not resolved. Germline V gene data show CDR1 as SGHTA and CDR2 as FQGTGA. This CDR3 has 13 residues. With 6 bases removed from V and 0 bases from J, the gap between germline ends came to 8 bases. CDR3 bases: TGTGCCAGCAGTTATGAAATGAACACTGAAGCTTTCTTT. Amino acids: CASSYEMNTEAFF.

There are many counts of this clonotype. The genes are TRBV14 and TRBJ2-3; TRBD1 aligns across 7 bases. The CDR3 consists of 15 residues. Germline values: CDR1 SGHDN, CDR2 FVKESK. Trimming at V came to 4 bases and at J to 0 bases, leaving 4 bases not matched to a gene. The CDR3 DNA follows: TGTGCCAGCAGCCGGGGGACAGCTAGCACAGATACGCAGTATTTT. Its protein product is CASSRGTASTDTQYF.

The chain uses TRBV24-1 and TRBJ1-1; 8 bases fit TRBD1. CDR1 and CDR2 (germline): KGHDR, SFDVKD. This CDR3 spans 19 amino acids. The V gene end was trimmed by 0 bases and the J gene end by 5 bases; junction bases not matched to a gene: 16. CDR3: CATSDLDTGQAPTGTEAFF. For the CDR3, the DNA is TGTGCCACCAGTGATTTGGATACGGGACAGGCGCCCACGGGGACTGAAGCTTTCTTT.